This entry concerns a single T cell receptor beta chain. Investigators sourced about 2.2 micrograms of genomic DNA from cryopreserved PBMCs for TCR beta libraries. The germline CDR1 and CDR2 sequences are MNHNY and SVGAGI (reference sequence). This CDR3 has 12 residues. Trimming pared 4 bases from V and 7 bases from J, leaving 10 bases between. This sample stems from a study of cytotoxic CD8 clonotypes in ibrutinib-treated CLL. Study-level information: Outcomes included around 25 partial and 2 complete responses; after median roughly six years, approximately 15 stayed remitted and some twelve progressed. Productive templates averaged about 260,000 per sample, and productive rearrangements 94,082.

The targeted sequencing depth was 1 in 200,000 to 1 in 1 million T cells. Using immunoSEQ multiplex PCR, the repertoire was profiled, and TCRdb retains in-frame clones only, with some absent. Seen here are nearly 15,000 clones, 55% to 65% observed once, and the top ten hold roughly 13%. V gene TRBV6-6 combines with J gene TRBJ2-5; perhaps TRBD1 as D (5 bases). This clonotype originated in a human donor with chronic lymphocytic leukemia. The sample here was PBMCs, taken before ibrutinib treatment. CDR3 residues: CASSSTGGTQYF. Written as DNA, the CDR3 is TGTGCCAGCAGTTCAACAGGCGGGACCCAGTACTTC.